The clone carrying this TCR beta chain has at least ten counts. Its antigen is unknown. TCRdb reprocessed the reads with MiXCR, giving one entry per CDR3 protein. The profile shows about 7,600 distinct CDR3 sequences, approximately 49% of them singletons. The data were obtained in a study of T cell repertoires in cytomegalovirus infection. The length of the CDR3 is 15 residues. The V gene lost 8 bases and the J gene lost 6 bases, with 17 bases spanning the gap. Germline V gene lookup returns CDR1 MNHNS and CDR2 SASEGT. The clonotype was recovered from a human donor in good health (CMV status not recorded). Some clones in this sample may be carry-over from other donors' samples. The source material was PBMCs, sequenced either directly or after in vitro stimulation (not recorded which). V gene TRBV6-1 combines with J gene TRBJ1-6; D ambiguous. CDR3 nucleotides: TGTGCCAGCGGCCGACCGGGAATTGGTAATTCACCCCTCCACTTT. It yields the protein CASGRPGIGNSPLHF.